A single T cell receptor beta chain is shown here with its context. This clonotype was seen ten or more times. Its antigen remains unidentified. Base qualities were left out, and no much larger clone turns up one base away. The library came from 5' RACE. Sequencing relied on an Illumina HiSeq 2500. A second about 7 to 12 cycle PCR used a sample-barcoded 5' primer and a J-beta primer mix. A unique molecular identifier was introduced onto each TCR beta cDNA molecule by a template-switch 5' adaptor carrying 12 random nucleotides. Each sample yielded at least 2.5 million CDR3-containing paired-end reads. First-strand cDNA was synthesized from all RNA with the Mint cDNA synthesis kit, primed by a TRBC-specific oligonucleotide. All cDNA was treated with uracil-DNA glycosylase and then went through a first 18-cycle PCR with the universal primers M1SS and BC2_uni_R. As for the authors' bioinformatics: For normalization, 1 million high-quality reads were randomly selected from each sample, with every read carrying a distinct molecular identifier. Instead of being binned into consensus sequences, reads with shared molecular identifiers were discarded. MiTCR, run with a Q25 quality threshold and the strictest error-elimination algorithm, handled CDR3 identification, clonotype clustering and error correction. A nonparametric unseen species model with Euler transformation was used to estimate a lower bound on total TCR beta diversity. TCRdb reanalyzed the raw reads on its own, using fastp at Q25 for trimming and MiXCR for clone calling, and kept in-frame beta chains. Under each unique CDR3 protein, matching rows form one entry showing the most common genes and DNA. The V and J calls come from TCRdb's annotation, not from the publication. This sample lists around 670,000 distinct CDR3 sequences; approximately 30% were detected once. Roughly 14% of the sample rests with the top ten.

CDR1 KGHDR and CDR2 SFDVKD are derived from the germline V gene. V lost 3 bases and J lost 3 bases; the stretch between them is 8 bases long. The CDR3 runs 14 amino acids, cysteine and phenylalanine included. The kept DNA is CDR3 alone, 42 bases in frame from the first base. The sample originates from a study of blood T cells in healthy people across ages (dated by TCRdb to the mid-2010s). For context, the study as a whole: In model experiments, template switching captured about one uniquely barcoded TCR beta cDNA molecule for every two T cells. To track age-related changes in TCR beta repertoire diversity, the study relied on deep sequencing normalized with unique cDNA molecular identifiers. The donors were divided into four age groups: young (average about 15 years), middle-aged (around 37), aged (approximately 62) and long-lived (roughly 86). Donors of different ages were randomly distributed across sequencing lanes to avoid experimental bias. Using the same blood draw, the study looked at two additional independent replicas of 1 million unique cDNA reads for two donors, one aged 18 to 29 and the other aged 80 or older. On the study overall, not on this receptor specifically: Because donor CMV infection status was unknown, age-related changes in expanded clonotypes were potentially confounded. As age increased, observed TCR beta diversity per million T cells dropped in a roughly linear way, and a significant reduction was already evident by age about 36. Estimates of total diversity based on one million sequenced T cells were considered lower bounds and underestimates. Because profiling used bulk unsorted PBMCs, naive and antigen-experienced compartments could not be compared conclusively. The percentage of naive T cells measured by flow cytometry correlated strongly with observed TCR beta diversity. The long-lived group showed more naive CD4+ T cells, fewer expanded clones and increased TCR diversity than the aged group, suggesting age selection.

The donors were roughly 39 Caucasian individuals from Russia, aged 6 to 90 years, who were systemically healthy. About 9.6 milliliters of peripheral blood were collected from each donor into EDTA-treated Vacutainer tubes. Ficoll-Paque density-gradient centrifugation was used to isolate PBMCs, with at least 6 million per sample. Trizol reagent was used to extract total RNA from the PBMCs, yielding at least 5.5 micrograms per sample. The percentages of naive CD45RAhigh/CD27high T cells were determined by flow cytometry on a PBMC aliquot from every donor. Sequenced: blood. The chain employs TRBV24-1 and TRBJ2-1, with no confident D gene call. The sequence came from a woman older than 75 in good health. The base sequence is TGTGCCACCAGTGATCCTAGATTCTACAATGAGCAGTTCTTC. It encodes CATSDPRFYNEQFF.